This T cell receptor (beta chain) appears in the sequencing data of a study of regulatory T cells in long-lasting Graves disease. Construction of TCR beta libraries relied on iRepertoire HTBI primers and on Arm-PCR targeting CDR3 regions. MiXCR, applied by TCRdb to the multiplex PCR reads, yields one record per CDR3 protein. The profile covers some 240,000 distinct CDR3 sequences, with around a fifth appearing a single time and approximately 12% taken by the ten largest. This clonotype has at least ten counts. Time point denoted: newly diagnosed GD, antithyroid drugs for less than 3 months. There was RNA extracted from PBMCs, and the TCR library was made from it. The V end was cut by 3 bases, the J end by 5 bases, with 10 bases between. CDR1 and CDR2 from the germline V gene are MNHEY and SVGEGT. CDR3 length: 13 amino acids. The same data also contributed to another study, on T cells in Graves' hyperthyroidism and ophthalmopathy. That study reports: Clinical symptoms, serum thyroxine, TRAb, thyroid ultrasound and orbital computed tomography established diagnosis.

This receptor was identified in a woman aged 25-40 years with Graves disease. This rearrangement joins TRBV6-2 or TRBV6-3 to TRBJ2-5; possibly TRBD2 for D (5 bases). Sequencing was performed on peripheral blood mononuclear cells (PBMCs), taken at new diagnosis, from a patient treated with antithyroid drugs. Here the CDR3 reads CASSYNRGETQYF. CDR3 nucleotide sequence: TGTGCCAGCAGTTATAACCGAGGGGAGACCCAGTACTTC.